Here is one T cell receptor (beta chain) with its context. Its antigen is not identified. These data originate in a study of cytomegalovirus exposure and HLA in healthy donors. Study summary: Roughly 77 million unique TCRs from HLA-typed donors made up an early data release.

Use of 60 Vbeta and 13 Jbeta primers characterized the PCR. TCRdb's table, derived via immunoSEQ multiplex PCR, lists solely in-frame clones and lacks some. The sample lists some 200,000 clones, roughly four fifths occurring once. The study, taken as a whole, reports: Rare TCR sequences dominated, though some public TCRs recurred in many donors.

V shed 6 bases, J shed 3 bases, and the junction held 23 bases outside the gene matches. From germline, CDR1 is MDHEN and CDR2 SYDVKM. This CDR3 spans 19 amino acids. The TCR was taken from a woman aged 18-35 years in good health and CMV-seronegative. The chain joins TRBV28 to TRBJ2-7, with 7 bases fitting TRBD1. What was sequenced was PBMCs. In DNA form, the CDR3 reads TGTGCCAGCAGGGTCGGCCGCCTGGCGACTAACGCAGGGGGCTACGAGCAGTACTTC. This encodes CASRVGRLATNAGGYEQYF.